These 14 T cell receptor beta chains were sequenced from one sample in a study of response to subunit inactivated influenza vaccine. TCRdb processed the RT-PCR reads anew with MiXCR; each CDR3 protein has one entry. Here the sample spans under 950,000 distinct CDR3 sequences, 21% being singletons. Sequenced material: PBMCs from blood, taken more than 4 days after vaccination. All receptors come from a man between 50 and 59 years old who received an inactivated influenza vaccine.

This clonotype was seen a few times. V is TRBV5-4 and J is TRBJ2-2; D is possibly TRBD2 (5 bases). Trimming cost V 0 bases and J 3 bases, with 12 bases left between them. CDR1 and CDR2 from the germline V gene are SGHNT and YYREEE (reference sequence). The CDR3 runs 16 residues. The CDR3 sequence is CASSLGSEGDTGELFF. CDR3 in DNA: TGTGCCAGCAGCTTGGGGTCCGAGGGCGACACCGGGGAGCTGTTTTTT. The variable domain in full, with the rest retrieved from reference TRBV5-4 and TRBJ2-2, is ETGVTQSPTHLIKTRGQQVTLRCSSQSGHNTVSWYQQALGQGPQFIFQYYREEENGRGNFPPRFSGLQFPNYSSELNVNALELDDSALYLCASSLGSEGDTGELFFGEGSRLTVL.

The chain has TRBV5-1 and TRBJ1-2; 7 nucleotides line up with TRBD1. Losses at the gene ends were 4 bases for V and 8 bases for J; bases not matched to a gene: 11. This CDR3 contains 14 residues. Germline V gives CDR1 SGHRS, CDR2 YFSETQ. CDR3 sequence reads: CASSPEGGMRGYTF. In nucleotides, the CDR3 is TGCGCCAGCAGCCCAGAAGGGGGCATGAGGGGCTACACCTTC.

The chain recombines TRBV4-2 with TRBJ2-7; 7 bases are shared with TRBD1. This CDR3 has 18 amino acids. With 0 bases clipped from V and 4 bases from J, the junction kept 15 bases outside the gene matches. CDR1 LGHNA and CDR2 YNFKEQ come from the germline V gene. CDR3 nucleotides: TGTGCCAGCAGCCAAGAAACTACCCAGACAGGGATTTCTTACGAGCAGTACTTC. Its translation is CASSQETTQTGISYEQYF.

This chain connects TRBV12-3 or TRBV12-4 to TRBJ1-1, with D possibly being TRBD1 (5 bases). Trimming pared 6 bases from V and 4 bases from J, leaving 12 bases between. This CDR3 region has 13 residues. The chain's CDR3 is CASRPGVGTEAFF. In nucleotides, the CDR3 is TGTGCCAGCAGGCCGGGGGTAGGCACTGAAGCTTTCTTT.

V usage is TRBV15 and J usage is TRBJ2-1; either TRBD1 or TRBD2 may supply D (6 bases each). This CDR3 region has 16 residues. Trimming removed 1 base at V and 6 bases at J, with 16 bases between. Germline V gene sequence: CDR1 LNHNV, CDR2 YYDKDF (reference sequence). The CDR3: CATSRGRAGRGNEQFF. The CDR3 nucleotides read TGTGCCACCAGCAGAGGTAGAGCGGGCAGGGGCAATGAGCAGTTCTTC.

The chain uses TRBV20-1 and TRBJ1-2; perhaps TRBD1 as D (6 bases). V was cut by 6 bases and J by 2 bases, with 13 bases left in between. Germline-derived CDR1 and CDR2 are DFQATT and SNEGSKA (reference sequence). The CDR3 spans 13 residues. In DNA, the CDR3 is TGCAGTGCCCCAGGGGCGGCCAACTATGGCTACACCTTC. Translating gives CSAPGAANYGYTF.

This clonotype was counted only a few times. The genes are TRBV7-2 and TRBJ1-2; the D gene is possibly TRBD1 (6 bases). Trimming took off 1 base at V and 4 bases at J, with 13 bases between the two ends. Germline CDR1 SGHTA, CDR2 FQGNSA. CDR3 length equals 15 residues. CDR3 residues: CASSLGYRDPYGYTF. CDR3 sequence (DNA): TGTGCCAGCAGCTTAGGGTACAGGGATCCCTATGGCTACACCTTC.

The table lists this clonotype with a few counts. J is TRBJ1-1 and V is TRBV6-5; D call uncertain. Germline lookup yields CDR1 MNHEY and CDR2 SVGAGI. V lost 5 bases and J 6 bases, leaving 13 bases between the germline ends. The CDR3 is made up of 13 amino acids. This CDR3 reads CASSIPNGAEAFF. DNA of the CDR3: TGTGCCAGCAGTATACCTAACGGCGCTGAAGCTTTCTTT.

This chain links TRBV7-6 with TRBJ2-7, with D possibly TRBD2 on 5 matching bases. From germline, CDR1 is SGHVS and CDR2 FNYEAQ. V was cut by 5 bases and J by 4 bases, with 12 bases left in between. The CDR3 spans 13 residues. CDR3 bases: TGTGCCAGCAGCCCCGGGATGGGGTACGAGCAGTACTTC. Translated, it gives CASSPGMGYEQYF.

This clonotype has only a few counts. The genes are TRBV10-1 and TRBJ2-3; 9 bases are shared with TRBD2. V gave up 3 bases and J gave up 7 bases; unmatched junction bases: 8. CDR3 length: 15 amino acids. Germline-derived CDR1 and CDR2 are WNHNN and SYGVQD (reference sequence). CDR3 sequence: CASSDPGTSIYTQYF. CDR3 nucleotides: TGCGCCAGCAGTGACCCCGGGACTAGCATCTATACGCAGTATTTT.

The chain couples TRBV20-1 to TRBJ2-7, with 7 positions matching TRBD1. Germline lookup yields CDR1 DFQATT and CDR2 SNEGSKA (reference sequence). V shed 1 base and J 7 bases; nucleotides not matched to a gene: 16. The CDR3 totals 16 residues. The CDR3 region is CSARASRDRVLGEQYF. The CDR3 nucleotides read TGCAGTGCTAGAGCGAGCCGGGACAGAGTTTTAGGGGAGCAGTACTTC.

There are many counts of this clonotype. CDR3: CAISPGLARTRNQETQYF. CDR3 DNA sequence: TGTGCCATCAGTCCCGGACTAGCGAGAACACGAAACCAAGAGACCCAGTACTTC. The chain combines TRBV10-3 with TRBJ2-5; 9 bases are a match to TRBD2. This CDR3 has 18 residues. V was clipped by 5 bases and J by 0 bases; unmatched bases: 13. The V gene's germline CDR1 is ENHRY and CDR2 SYGVKD.

In this sample, this clonotype turned up many times. V usage is TRBV12-3 or TRBV12-4 and J usage is TRBJ2-2; D is ambiguous. The CDR3 spans 13 residues. Trimming stripped 3 bases from V and 6 bases from J, with 8 bases between. CDR3 sequence: CASSFQPPGELFF. The CDR3 DNA sequence: TGTGCCAGCAGTTTCCAACCTCCCGGGGAGCTGTTTTTT.

This clonotype was seen only a few times. V usage is TRBV12-3 or TRBV12-4 and J usage is TRBJ2-1; D is possibly TRBD2 (5 bases). The CDR3 covers 16 residues. The ends were cut back, 6 bases at V and 9 bases at J, with 24 bases in the middle. CDR3 region: CASSPMVLSRAGEQFF. CDR3 DNA: TGTGCCAGCAGCCCGATGGTGCTATCTAGGGCGGGTGAGCAGTTCTTC.